This T cell receptor beta chain came from a study of cytomegalovirus exposure and HLA in healthy donors. Background on the study: Caucasian-associated ancestry cluster membership applied to just over 80% of around 400 genotyped donors.

A multiplex PCR was run with 60 Vbeta primers and 13 Jbeta primers. Assay: immunoSEQ multiplex PCR; the TCRdb copy retains only in-frame clones and omits some. The sample shows 150,000 or so clones, 80% to 90% of them seen only once. The germline gives CDR1 SGHTA, CDR2 FQGNSA. The CDR3 is 14 residues long. V was cut by 5 bases and J by 7 bases, with 17 bases left in between. The chain recombines TRBV7-2 with TRBJ2-5, with TRBD2 as a possible D gene (6 bases). The source of this sequence is a woman aged 18-29 years in good health and CMV-seronegative. Input material: PBMCs. This chain's CDR3 is CASSRRGSSGTQYF. In DNA form, the CDR3 reads TGTGCCAGCAGCCGGCGTGGCAGTAGCGGGACCCAGTACTTC.